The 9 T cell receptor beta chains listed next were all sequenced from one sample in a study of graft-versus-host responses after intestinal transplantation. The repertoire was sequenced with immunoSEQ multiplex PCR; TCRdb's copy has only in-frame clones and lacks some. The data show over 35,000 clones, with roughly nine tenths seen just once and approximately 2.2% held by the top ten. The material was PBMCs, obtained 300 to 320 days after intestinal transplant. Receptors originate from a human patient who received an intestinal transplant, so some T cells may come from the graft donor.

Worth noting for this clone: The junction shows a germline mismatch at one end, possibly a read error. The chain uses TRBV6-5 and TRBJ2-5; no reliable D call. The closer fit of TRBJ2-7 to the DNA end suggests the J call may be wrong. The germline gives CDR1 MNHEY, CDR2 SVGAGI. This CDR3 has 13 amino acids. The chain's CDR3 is CANSYVGTYEQYF. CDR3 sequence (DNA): TGTGCCAACAGTTACGTAGGGACCTACGAGCAGTACTTC.

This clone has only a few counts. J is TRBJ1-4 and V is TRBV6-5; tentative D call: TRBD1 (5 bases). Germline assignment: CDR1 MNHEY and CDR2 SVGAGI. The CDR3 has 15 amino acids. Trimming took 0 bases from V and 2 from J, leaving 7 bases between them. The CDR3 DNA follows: TGTGCCAGCAGTTACTCGGGGGGTACTAATGAAAAACTGTTTTTT. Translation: CASSYSGGTNEKLFF.

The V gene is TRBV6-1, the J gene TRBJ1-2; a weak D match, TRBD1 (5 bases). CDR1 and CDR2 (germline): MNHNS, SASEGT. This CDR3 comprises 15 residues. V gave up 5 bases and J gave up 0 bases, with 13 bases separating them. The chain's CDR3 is CASSPPGVSNYGYTF. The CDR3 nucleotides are TGTGCCAGCAGTCCCCCGGGGGTATCTAACTATGGCTACACCTTC.

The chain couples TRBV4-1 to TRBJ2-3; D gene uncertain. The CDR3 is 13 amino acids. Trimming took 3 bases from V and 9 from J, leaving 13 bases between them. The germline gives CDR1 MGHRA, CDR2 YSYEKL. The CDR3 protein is CASSQRIVGTQYF. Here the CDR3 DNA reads TGCGCCAGCAGCCAGCGCATAGTGGGCACGCAGTATTTT.

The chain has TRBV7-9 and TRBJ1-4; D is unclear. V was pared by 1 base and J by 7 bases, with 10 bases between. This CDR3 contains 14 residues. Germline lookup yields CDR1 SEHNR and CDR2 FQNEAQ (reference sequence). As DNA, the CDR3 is TGTGCCAGCAGCTTAGGTGGGAGTCGTGAAAAACTGTTTTTT. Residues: CASSLGGSREKLFF.

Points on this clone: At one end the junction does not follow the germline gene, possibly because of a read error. The CDR3 here is CTSSPEGNEQFF. The CDR3 DNA reads TGTACCAGCAGCCCTGAGGGCAATGAGCAGTTCTTC. The chain combines TRBV5-4 with TRBJ2-1, with TRBD2 as a possible D gene (5 bases). The CDR3 contains 12 residues. In germline, CDR1 is SGHNT, CDR2 YYREEE (reference sequence). Looking up the rest from reference TRBV5-4 and TRBJ2-1 gives the full variable domain: ETGVTQSPTHLIKTRGQQVTLRCSSQSGHNTVSWYQQALGQGPQFIFQYYREEENGRGNFPPRFSGLQFPNYSSELNVNALELDDSALYLCTSSPEGNEQFFGPGTRLTVL.

In nucleotides, the CDR3 is TGCGCCAGCAGCTTGGGTTATGGGGAGCTGTTTTTT. This sequence encodes CASSLGYGELFF. The chain carries TRBV5-1 and TRBJ2-2; unclear D gene. CDR1 is SGHRS and CDR2 is YFSETQ in the germline V gene. The CDR3 consists of 12 residues. With 0 bases removed from V and 8 bases from J, the gap between germline ends came to 5 bases.

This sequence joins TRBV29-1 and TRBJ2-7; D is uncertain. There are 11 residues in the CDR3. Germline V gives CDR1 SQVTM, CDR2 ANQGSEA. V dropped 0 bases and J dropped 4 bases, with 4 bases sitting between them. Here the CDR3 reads CSVEEGYEQYF. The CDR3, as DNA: TGCAGCGTTGAAGAGGGGTACGAGCAGTACTTC.

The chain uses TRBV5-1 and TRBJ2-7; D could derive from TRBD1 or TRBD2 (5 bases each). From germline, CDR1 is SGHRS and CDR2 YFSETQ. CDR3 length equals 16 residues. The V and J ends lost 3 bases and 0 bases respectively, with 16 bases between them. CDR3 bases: TGCGCCAGCAGCTCACATCCCGGGACGGCCTCCTACGAGCAGTACTTC. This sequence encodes CASSSHPGTASYEQYF.